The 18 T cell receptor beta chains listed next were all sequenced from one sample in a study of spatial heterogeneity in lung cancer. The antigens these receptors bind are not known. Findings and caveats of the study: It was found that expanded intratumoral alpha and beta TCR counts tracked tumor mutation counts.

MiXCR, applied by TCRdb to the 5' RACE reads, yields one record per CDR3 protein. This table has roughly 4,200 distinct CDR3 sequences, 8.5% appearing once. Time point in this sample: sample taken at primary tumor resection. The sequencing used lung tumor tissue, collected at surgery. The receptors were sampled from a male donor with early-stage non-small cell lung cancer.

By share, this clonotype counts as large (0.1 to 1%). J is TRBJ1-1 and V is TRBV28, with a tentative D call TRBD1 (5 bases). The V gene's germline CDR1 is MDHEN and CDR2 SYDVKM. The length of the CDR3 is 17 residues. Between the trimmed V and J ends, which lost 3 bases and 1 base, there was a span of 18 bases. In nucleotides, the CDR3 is TGTGCCAGCAGTTTTCTTCCTGGACATACACAGAACACTGAAGCTTTCTTT. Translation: CASSFLPGHTQNTEAFF.

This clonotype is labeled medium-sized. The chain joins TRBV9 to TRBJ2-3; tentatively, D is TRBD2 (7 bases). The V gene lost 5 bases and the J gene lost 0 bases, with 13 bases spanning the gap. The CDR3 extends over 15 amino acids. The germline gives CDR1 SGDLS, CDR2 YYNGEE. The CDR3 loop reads CASRSGGASTDTQYF. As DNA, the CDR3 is TGTGCCAGCAGGTCTGGGGGGGCAAGCACAGATACGCAGTATTTT.

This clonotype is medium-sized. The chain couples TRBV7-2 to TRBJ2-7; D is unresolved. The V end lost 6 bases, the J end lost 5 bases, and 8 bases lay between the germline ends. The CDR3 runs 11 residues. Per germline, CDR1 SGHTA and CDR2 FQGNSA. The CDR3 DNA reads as TGTGCCAGCAGTTGGGCGAACGAGCAGTACTTC. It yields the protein CASSWANEQYF.

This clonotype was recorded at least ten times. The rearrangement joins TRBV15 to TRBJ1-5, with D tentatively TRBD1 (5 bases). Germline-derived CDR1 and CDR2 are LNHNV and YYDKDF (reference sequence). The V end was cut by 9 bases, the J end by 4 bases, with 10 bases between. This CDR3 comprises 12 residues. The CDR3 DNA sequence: TGTGCCACGGGGGGTTTTAATCAGCCCCAGCATTTT. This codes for CATGGFNQPQHF. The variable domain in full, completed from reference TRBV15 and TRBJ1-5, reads DAMVIQNPRYQVTQFGKPVTLSCSQTLNHNVMYWYQQKSSQAPKLLFHYYDKDFNNEADTPDNFQSRRPNTSFCFLDIRSPGLGDTAMYLCATGGFNQPQHFGDGTRLSIL.

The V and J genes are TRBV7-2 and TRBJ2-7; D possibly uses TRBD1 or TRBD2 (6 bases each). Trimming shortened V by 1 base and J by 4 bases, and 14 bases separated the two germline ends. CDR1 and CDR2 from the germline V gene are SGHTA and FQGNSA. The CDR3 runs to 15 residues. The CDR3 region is CASSLVTGAGYEQYF. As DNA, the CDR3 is TGTGCCAGCAGCTTAGTAACGGGGGCGGGATACGAGCAGTACTTC.

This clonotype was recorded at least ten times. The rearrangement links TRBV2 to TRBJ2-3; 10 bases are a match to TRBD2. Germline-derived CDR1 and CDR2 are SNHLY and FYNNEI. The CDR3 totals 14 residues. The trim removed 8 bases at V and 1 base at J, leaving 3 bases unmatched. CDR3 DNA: TGTGCCAGCGGGACTAGCGCAGGCACAGATACGCAGTATTTT. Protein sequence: CASGTSAGTDTQYF.

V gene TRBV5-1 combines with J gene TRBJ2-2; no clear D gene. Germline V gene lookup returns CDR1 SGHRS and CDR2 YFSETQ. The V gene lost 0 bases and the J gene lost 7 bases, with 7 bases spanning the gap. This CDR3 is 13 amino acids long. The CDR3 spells CASSLGPNGELFF. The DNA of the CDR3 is TGCGCCAGCAGCTTGGGTCCGAACGGGGAGCTGTTTTTT.

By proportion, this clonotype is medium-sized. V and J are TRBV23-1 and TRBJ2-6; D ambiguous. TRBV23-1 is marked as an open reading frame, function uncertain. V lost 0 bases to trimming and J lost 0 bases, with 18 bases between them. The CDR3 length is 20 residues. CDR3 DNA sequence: TGCGCCAGCAGTCAATCCGGCGGAGAGATTCTAACCTCTGGGGCCAACGTCCTGACTTTC. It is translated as CASSQSGGEILTSGANVLTF.

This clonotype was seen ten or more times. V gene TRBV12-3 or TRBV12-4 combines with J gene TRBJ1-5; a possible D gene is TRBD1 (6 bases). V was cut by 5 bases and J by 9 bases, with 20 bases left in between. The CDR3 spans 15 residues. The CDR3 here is CASSIHRDLWRPQHF. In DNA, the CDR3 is TGTGCCAGCAGTATCCACAGGGATCTTTGGCGGCCCCAGCATTTT.

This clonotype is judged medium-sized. CDR3 sequence reads: CAWMVMNTEAFF. In nucleotides, the CDR3 is TGTGCCTGGATGGTGATGAACACTGAAGCTTTCTTT. V usage is TRBV30 and J usage is TRBJ1-1; D ambiguous. Germline CDR1 is GTSNPN and CDR2 is SVGIG (reference sequence). The V gene lost 4 bases and the J gene lost 0 bases, with 6 bases spanning the gap. This CDR3 region has 12 residues.

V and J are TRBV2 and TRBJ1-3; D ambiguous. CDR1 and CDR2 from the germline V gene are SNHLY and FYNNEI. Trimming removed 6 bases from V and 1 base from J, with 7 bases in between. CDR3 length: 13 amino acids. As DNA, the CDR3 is TGTGCCAGCAGAGCCAAGTCTGGAAACACCATATATTTT. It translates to CASRAKSGNTIYF.

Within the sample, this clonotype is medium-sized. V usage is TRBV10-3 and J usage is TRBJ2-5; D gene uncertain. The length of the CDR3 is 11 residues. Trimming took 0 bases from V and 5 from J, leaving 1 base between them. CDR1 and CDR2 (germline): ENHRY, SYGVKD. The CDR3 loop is CAISESETQYF. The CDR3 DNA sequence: TGTGCCATCAGTGAGTCGGAGACCCAGTACTTC.

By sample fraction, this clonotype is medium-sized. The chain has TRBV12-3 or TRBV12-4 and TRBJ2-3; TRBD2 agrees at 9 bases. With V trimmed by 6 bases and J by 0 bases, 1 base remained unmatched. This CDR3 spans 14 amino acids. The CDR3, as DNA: TGTGCCAGCAGGACTAGCGGTAGCACAGATACGCAGTATTTT. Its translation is CASRTSGSTDTQYF.

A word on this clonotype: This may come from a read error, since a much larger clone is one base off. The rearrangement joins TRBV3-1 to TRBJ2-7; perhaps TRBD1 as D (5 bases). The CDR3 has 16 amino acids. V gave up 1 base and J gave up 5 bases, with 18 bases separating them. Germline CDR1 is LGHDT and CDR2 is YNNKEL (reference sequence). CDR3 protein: CASSQAQGKVCNEQYF. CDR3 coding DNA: TGTGCCAGCAGCCAAGCTCAGGGTAAAGTTTGTAACGAGCAGTACTTC.

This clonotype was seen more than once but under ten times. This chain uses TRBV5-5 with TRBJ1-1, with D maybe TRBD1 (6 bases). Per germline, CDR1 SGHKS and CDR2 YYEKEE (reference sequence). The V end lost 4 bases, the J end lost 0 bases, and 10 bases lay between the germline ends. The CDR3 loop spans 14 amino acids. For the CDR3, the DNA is TGTGCCAGCAGCCAACAGGGATTGAACACTGAAGCTTTCTTT. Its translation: CASSQQGLNTEAFF.

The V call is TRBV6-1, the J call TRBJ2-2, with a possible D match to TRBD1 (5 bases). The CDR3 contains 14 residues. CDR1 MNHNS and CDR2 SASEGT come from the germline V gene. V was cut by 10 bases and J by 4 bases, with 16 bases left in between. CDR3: CATYDKGITGELFF. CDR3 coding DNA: TGTGCCACCTACGATAAGGGGATCACCGGGGAGCTGTTTTTT.

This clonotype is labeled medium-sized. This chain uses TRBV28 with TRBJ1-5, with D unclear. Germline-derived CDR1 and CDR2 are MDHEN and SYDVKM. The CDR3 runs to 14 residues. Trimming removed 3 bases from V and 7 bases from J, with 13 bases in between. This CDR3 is CASSFLLGSQPQHF. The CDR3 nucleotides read TGTGCCAGCAGTTTTCTTCTGGGGAGCCAGCCCCAGCATTTT.

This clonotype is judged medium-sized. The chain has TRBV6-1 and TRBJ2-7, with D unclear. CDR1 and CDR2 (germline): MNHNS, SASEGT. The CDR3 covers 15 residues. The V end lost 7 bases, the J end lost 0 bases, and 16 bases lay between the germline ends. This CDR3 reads CASTRGEASSYEQYF. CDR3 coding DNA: TGTGCCAGCACTAGAGGAGAGGCTAGCTCCTACGAGCAGTACTTC.